Below are 21 T cell receptor beta chains sequenced from a single sample in a study of tumor-infiltrating lymphocytes in oesophageal squamous cell carcinoma listed by TCRdb under 2016. Library preparation was by PCR. Instrument used: Illumina HiSeq 2000. TCRdb reanalyzed the raw reads on its own, using fastp at Q25 for trimming and MiXCR for clone calling, and kept in-frame beta chains. All rows with the same CDR3 protein become a single entry with the most common DNA and genes. Recorded for this sample are about 11,000 distinct CDR3 sequences; about 50% of them occurred a single time. Together, the top ten hold more than 20% of the sample. The sample taken for sequencing was esophageal tumor tissue. The receptor set was obtained from a male donor with esophageal squamous cell carcinoma.

This clonotype has more than one count but fewer than ten. The rearrangement joins TRBV6-1 to TRBJ2-1; a possible D gene is TRBD1 (6 bases). The CDR3 covers 15 residues. The V gene's germline CDR1 is MNHNS and CDR2 SASEGT. The V end was cut by 8 bases, the J end by 4 bases, with 18 bases between. The CDR3, as DNA: TGTGCCAGCGAGGGTTTGGACAGAGCATACAATGAGCAGTTCTTC. The encoded protein is CASEGLDRAYNEQFF.

This chain links TRBV7-2 with TRBJ2-5, with 8 bases identical to TRBD2. The CDR3 is made up of 14 amino acids. Germline loops: CDR1 SGHTA, CDR2 FQGNSA. V shed 4 bases, J shed 5 bases, and the junction held 6 bases outside the gene matches. For the CDR3, the DNA is TGTGCCAGCAGCTCGAGCGGGAGAGGTGAGACCCAGTACTTC. It is translated as CASSSSGRGETQYF. Using reference TRBV7-2 and TRBJ2-5 for the parts outside the CDR3, the full variable domain is GAGVSQSPSNKVTEKGKDVELRCDPISGHTALYWYRQSLGQGLEFLIYFQGNSAPDKSGLPSDRFSAERTGGSVSTLTIQRTQQEDSAVYLCASSSSGRGETQYFGPGTRLLVL.

The V call is TRBV19, the J call TRBJ2-1, with D perhaps matching TRBD2 (6 bases). V dropped 7 bases and J dropped 12 bases, with 25 bases sitting between them. Germline V gene lookup returns CDR1 LNHDA and CDR2 SQIVND (reference sequence). This CDR3 region has 15 residues. The CDR3 sequence: CASTQTQGTGGWQFF. The CDR3 DNA sequence: TGTGCCAGTACCCAGACACAAGGTACTGGGGGGTGGCAGTTCTTC.

The CDR3 DNA sequence: TGTGCCAGCAGCTTAGTTCAGGGTTTTCGCACTGAAGCTTTCTTT. Its translation: CASSLVQGFRTEAFF. V gene TRBV7-8 combines with J gene TRBJ1-1, with D possibly being TRBD1 (5 bases). Trimming shortened V by 1 base and J by 4 bases, and 13 bases separated the two germline ends. This CDR3 comprises 15 residues. Germline-derived CDR1 and CDR2 are SGHVS and FQNEAQ.

The chain couples TRBV25-1 to TRBJ2-3; D is unresolved. Germline values: CDR1 MGHDK, CDR2 SYGVNS. CDR3 size: 12 residues. V lost 8 bases and J lost 0, with 6 bases in between. CDR3 nucleotide sequence: TGTGCCAGCTTCATAAGCACAGATACGCAGTATTTT. It codes for CASFISTDTQYF.

The chain joins TRBV7-6 to TRBJ2-5; no clear D gene. The better agreement between TRBJ2-7 and the DNA end casts doubt on the J call. The length of the CDR3 is 12 residues. CDR1 and CDR2 from the germline V gene are SGHVS and FNYEAQ. CDR3 sequence (DNA): TGTGCCAGCAGCTTAGCGTCGGGCGAGCAGTACTTC. Translation gives CASSLASGEQYF.

Judged by abundance, this clonotype is medium-sized. V and J are TRBV7-9 and TRBJ1-2, with D uncertain. CDR3 length equals 12 residues. Trimming stripped 3 bases from V and 8 bases from J, with 10 bases between. Germline V CDR1 and CDR2: SEHNR, FQNEAQ (reference sequence). CDR3 nucleotide sequence: TGTGCCAGCAGCTTTAGTACAGAGGGCTACACCTTC. Translation: CASSFSTEGYTF.

This clonotype is medium-sized (0.01 to 0.1%). The chain couples TRBV7-9 to TRBJ2-3, with D possibly being TRBD2 (6 bases). V shed 2 bases and J shed 4 bases, with 13 bases lying between them. CDR3 size: 15 residues. CDR1 is SEHNR, CDR2 FQNEAQ, per germline (reference sequence). The CDR3 DNA is TGTGCCAGCAGCTTAACACAGGACTACGCAGATACGCAGTATTTT. It specifies CASSLTQDYADTQYF.

Concerning this clonotype itself: Given the absence of the conserved phenylalanine or tryptophan at the CDR3 end, a read error is likely. The limits of the CDR3 on the DNA are not certain, so only TCRdb's listed CDR3 is given. V usage is TRBV7-2 and J usage is TRBJ2-3; the tabulated D call, TRBD2, remains unverified against the DNA. Termini included, the CDR3 measures 17 amino acids. Looked up from germline, CDR1 is SGHTA and CDR2 is FQGNSA. The CDR3 loop is CASSSTRGVQETQYFGP.

This clonotype was counted ten times or more. This clone may be a read error of a much larger clone one base away. The rearrangement links TRBV27 to TRBJ2-5, with D perhaps matching TRBD2 (6 bases). CDR3 size: 15 residues. The germline V gene has CDR1 MNHEY and CDR2 SMNVEV (reference sequence). With 6 bases removed from V and 11 bases from J, the gap between germline ends came to 25 bases. CDR3 sequence: CASSPGDFGHNEQYF. Written as DNA, the CDR3 is TGTGCCAGCAGCCCGGGGGACTTCGGTCACAATGAGCAGTACTTC.

The chain couples TRBV12-3 or TRBV12-4 to TRBJ2-7; D is tentatively TRBD1 or TRBD2 (5 bases each). Trimming took 5 bases from V and 3 from J, leaving 11 bases between them. The CDR3 is 13 residues long. The CDR3 region is CASSRQRGYEQYF. The DNA of the CDR3 is TGTGCCAGCAGTCGTCAGAGGGGCTACGAGCAGTACTTC.

This clonotype is labeled medium-sized. The chain employs TRBV11-2 and TRBJ2-1, with 10 bases lining up with TRBD1. This CDR3 is built from 15 residues. V shed 5 bases and J 6 bases; nucleotides not matched to a gene: 7. Germline loops: CDR1 SGHAT, CDR2 FQNNGV. The CDR3 region has the DNA TGTGCCAGCAGCCAAAAACGGACAGGGGGCAATGAGCAGTTCTTC. Translated, it gives CASSQKRTGGNEQFF.

The J gene is TRBJ2-3, the V gene TRBV7-2; 8 positions agree with TRBD1. CDR1 is SGHTA, CDR2 FQGNSA, per germline. V shed 6 bases and J 2 bases; nucleotides not matched to a gene: 7. The CDR3 length is 15 residues. In nucleotides, the CDR3 is TGTGCCAGCAGACGAGGACAGGGCCCCACAGATACGCAGTATTTT. It is translated as CASRRGQGPTDTQYF.

This clonotype showed up just a few times. The gene calls are TRBV7-2 and TRBJ1-2; 8 bases map to TRBD1. Per the germline V gene, CDR1 is SGHTA and CDR2 is FQGNSA. With V trimmed by 5 bases and J by 7 bases, 12 bases remained unmatched. The CDR3 runs to 15 residues. The CDR3: CASSPYLTGGGGYTF. The CDR3 nucleotides are TGTGCCAGCAGCCCTTACCTAACAGGGGGAGGTGGCTACACCTTC.

V gene TRBV28 combines with J gene TRBJ2-7; D might be TRBD2 (6 bases). V was shortened by 3 bases and J by 3 bases, with 15 bases between the two germline ends. This CDR3 spans 15 amino acids. CDR1 is MDHEN and CDR2 is SYDVKM in the germline V gene. CDR3 region: CASSFFAGFVYEQYF. The CDR3 DNA is TGTGCCAGCAGTTTTTTTGCGGGGTTTGTCTACGAGCAGTACTTC.

Details on this clonotype: Because it lacks the conserved phenylalanine or tryptophan at the end, this CDR3 is likely a read error. Because the CDR3's place on the DNA is in doubt, the DNA is left out and the CDR3 is given as listed by TCRdb. The chain links TRBV7-4 to TRBJ1-1. Inclusive of both ends, the CDR3 amounts to 16 amino acids. Germline assignment: CDR1 SGHVT and CDR2 SQSDAQ. CDR3 sequence: CASGTRLPTMSSSSAQ.

V usage is TRBV24-1 and J usage is TRBJ2-1, with a tentative D call TRBD2 (5 bases). Germline lookup yields CDR1 KGHDR and CDR2 SFDVKD. Trimming took off 3 bases at V and 8 bases at J, with 16 bases between the two ends. The length of the CDR3 is 15 residues. The CDR3 here is CATSDPNEVRDEQFF. The CDR3 DNA is TGTGCCACCAGTGATCCGAACGAGGTGAGGGATGAGCAGTTCTTC.

V is TRBV7-3 and J is TRBJ2-7; no definite D call. Looked up from germline, CDR1 is SGHTA and CDR2 is FQGTGA. The CDR3 spans 13 residues. V lost 2 bases to trimming and J lost 0 bases, with 5 bases between them. The CDR3 protein is CASSLDGSYEQYF. CDR3 nucleotides: TGTGCCAGCAGCTTAGACGGCTCCTACGAGCAGTACTTC.

The chain employs TRBV11-2 and TRBJ2-1, with a possible D match to TRBD1 (5 bases). The end of the DNA aligns better with TRBJ2-7, so the J call may be wrong. CDR3 length: 17 amino acids. Germline lookup yields CDR1 SGHAT and CDR2 FQNNGV. CDR3 nucleotides: TGTGCCAGCAGCAACGCCTTCAGGGTCCTAGTCACCTACGAGCAGTACTTC. It translates to CASSNAFRVLVTYEQYF.

This clonotype showed up just a few times. The junction differs from germline at one of its ends, possibly a read error. The rearrangement links TRBV7-6 to TRBJ1-6, with D unclear. This CDR3 is 14 amino acids long. From germline, CDR1 is SGHVS and CDR2 FNYEAQ. CDR3 sequence (DNA): TGTGCCAGCAGCTTAGGACCGTTAATATACGAGCAGTACTTT. This translates into CASSLGPLIYEQYF.

This clonotype came up a few times. The chain links TRBV7-9 to TRBJ2-1, with unresolved D. V was shortened by 3 bases and J by 6 bases, with 15 bases between the two germline ends. Germline loops: CDR1 SEHNR, CDR2 FQNEAQ (reference sequence). The CDR3 sequence is 15 residues long. CDR3 sequence: CASSFSSTLSNEQFF. The CDR3 DNA reads TGTGCCAGCAGCTTTTCGAGCACCCTGAGCAATGAGCAGTTCTTC.